Given below is one T cell receptor beta chain in context. Its cognate antigen is unknown. The ends lost 6 bases at V and 3 bases at J; junction bases unmatched: 11. Germline V gene sequence: CDR1 MNHEY, CDR2 SMNVEV (reference sequence). CDR3 size: 17 residues. TCR alpha and beta CDR3 regions were amplified from RNA using iRepertoire nested multiplex PCR. For one-step reverse transcription and amplification, 100-400 ng of tissue mRNA or PBMC total RNA was used. TCRdb re-derived calls from the multiplex PCR reads in MiXCR, one entry per CDR3 protein. The sample shows under 150,000 distinct CDR3 sequences, under 25% of them seen only once. The data are from a study of glioma-infiltrating T cells. Broader study findings: Very few CDR3 sequences were shared between tissue and blood. Above-expected tissue-blood divergence occurred in all gliomas, most in low-grade ones.

Source material: glioma tissue, nonneoplastic brain tissue, or PBMCs (not recorded which). The sequence was obtained from a human donor with low-grade glioma or glioblastoma, undergoing nonglioma brain surgery, or in good health (not recorded which). This chain joins TRBV27 and TRBJ2-1; 10 nucleotides agree with TRBD1. As DNA, the CDR3 is TGTGCCAGCAGGCCGGGACAGGGGTTGGAGGGCTACAATGAGCAGTTCTTC. This codes for CASRPGQGLEGYNEQFF.